These 24 T cell receptor beta chains were all obtained from the same sample, sequenced in a study of cytomegalovirus exposure and HLA in healthy donors. Primers included in the PCR were 60 Vbeta and 13 Jbeta primers. TCRdb's table, derived via immunoSEQ multiplex PCR, lists solely in-frame clones and lacks some. The sample holds roughly 160,000 clones; about four fifths are singletons and the top ten take more than 7%. Sequencing was carried out using PBMCs. The receptor source for this set is a male donor in good health and CMV-seropositive.

This clone appeared once. The rearrangement joins TRBV5-1 to TRBJ2-3, with TRBD2 matching over 13 bases. This CDR3 is 15 amino acids long. The junction had 4 bases not matched to a gene; V was cut back by 3 bases and J by 6 bases. Germline V gene lookup returns CDR1 SGHRS and CDR2 YFSETQ. This CDR3 reads CASSWTSGGQDTQYF. CDR3 in DNA: TGCGCCAGCAGCTGGACTAGCGGGGGCCAGGATACGCAGTATTTT. Variable domain in full (rest from reference TRBV5-1 and TRBJ2-3): KAGVTQTPRYLIKTRGQQVTLSCSPISGHRSVSWYQQTPGQGLQFLFEYFSETQRNKGNFPGRFSGRQFSNSRSEMNVSTLELGDSALYLCASSWTSGGQDTQYFGPGTRLTVL.

Here the CDR3 reads CASSLAGGQGATNEKLFF. The DNA for the CDR3 is TGTGCCAGCAGCTTAGCCGGGGGACAGGGGGCGACTAATGAAAAACTGTTTTTT. This rearrangement joins TRBV7-9 to TRBJ1-4; TRBD1 aligns across 12 bases. This CDR3 is built from 18 residues. J gave up 2 bases and V 0 bases, and 4 bases lay outside the gene matches. The V gene's germline CDR1 is SEHNR and CDR2 FQNEAQ (reference sequence).

This chain connects TRBV30 to TRBJ2-5, with a possible D match to TRBD1 (6 bases). This CDR3 region has 15 residues. CDR1 GTSNPN and CDR2 SVGIG come from the germline V gene (reference sequence). Trimming pared 0 bases from V and 1 base from J, leaving 12 bases between. In DNA, the CDR3 is TGTGCCTGGAGTGTAGGGGCAGGGGTCCAAGAGACCCAGTACTTC. Amino acid sequence: CAWSVGAGVQETQYF.

The chain is built from TRBV10-3 and TRBJ1-1, with 12 bases matching TRBD1. CDR1 and CDR2 from the germline V gene are ENHRY and SYGVKD. CDR3 length equals 14 residues. Trimming cost V 9 bases and J 1 base; bases outside gene matches: 3. CDR3: CAIGTGGENTEAFF. CDR3 DNA sequence: TGTGCCATAGGGACAGGGGGCGAGAACACTGAAGCTTTCTTT.

This rearrangement joins TRBV5-4 to TRBJ2-7; weak D call: TRBD2 (5 bases). This CDR3 is 13 amino acids long. The V gene's germline CDR1 is SGHNT and CDR2 YYREEE (reference sequence). Trimming left V 5 bases short and J 2 bases short, with 11 bases between. CDR3 coding DNA: TGTGCCAGCAGTTCCGGGATCCCCTACGAGCAGTACTTC. Translated: CASSSGIPYEQYF.

The chain carries TRBV7-2 and TRBJ2-2, with D possibly being TRBD1 (5 bases). This CDR3 comprises 15 residues. V dropped 0 bases and J dropped 2 bases, with 7 bases sitting between them. Germline assignment: CDR1 SGHTA and CDR2 FQGNSA. CDR3 amino acids: CASSLAGDNTGELFF. DNA of the CDR3: TGTGCCAGCAGCTTAGCAGGGGATAACACCGGGGAGCTGTTTTTT.

The gene calls are TRBV6-1 and TRBJ2-7, with TRBD2 as a possible D gene (5 bases). Germline CDR1 reads MNHNS; CDR2 reads SASEGT. Trimming took 1 base from V and 7 from J, leaving 14 bases between them. The CDR3 runs to 14 residues. CDR3 coding DNA: TGTGCCAGCAGTGAAGTTTGGGGTCGCGGGGAGCAGTACTTC. Its protein product is CASSEVWGRGEQYF.

The chain recombines TRBV11-2 with TRBJ2-7, with 11 bases fitting TRBD1. This CDR3 has 17 amino acids. Germline-derived CDR1 and CDR2 are SGHAT and FQNNGV. V gave up 2 bases and J gave up 2 bases; unmatched junction bases: 8. CDR3: CASSLRPRGQGAYEQYF. The CDR3, as DNA: TGTGCCAGCAGCTTACGCCCGAGGGGACAGGGGGCCTACGAGCAGTACTTC.

This CDR3 is CAISESWRASNQPQHF. The CDR3 DNA reads TGTGCCATCAGTGAGTCATGGAGGGCGAGCAATCAGCCCCAGCATTTT. This chain joins TRBV10-3 and TRBJ1-5, with D uncertain. V dropped 0 bases and J dropped 1 base, with 10 bases sitting between them. The CDR3 is 16 amino acids. Germline CDR1 is ENHRY and CDR2 is SYGVKD.

This clone appeared a few times. V gene TRBV4-1 combines with J gene TRBJ1-1; TRBD1 is a possible D gene (6 bases). V was trimmed by 4 bases and J by 1 base, leaving 13 bases between them. CDR3 length: 15 residues. Germline V gene sequence: CDR1 MGHRA, CDR2 YSYEKL. The CDR3: CASSLQGLGNTEAFF. In nucleotides, the CDR3 is TGCGCCAGCAGCCTCCAGGGGTTAGGGAACACTGAAGCTTTCTTT.

This clone turned up a few times. The chain carries TRBV11-2 and TRBJ2-7; a weak D match, TRBD2 (5 bases). This CDR3 comprises 16 residues. V shed 1 base and J shed 3 bases, with 16 bases lying between them. Germline CDR1 SGHAT, CDR2 FQNNGV. CDR3 in amino acids: CASSLGGARGFYEQYF. CDR3 DNA sequence: TGTGCCAGCAGCTTAGGGGGTGCGAGAGGGTTCTACGAGCAGTACTTC.

The chain links TRBV28 to TRBJ1-1; 10 positions match TRBD1. The CDR3 runs to 16 residues. The germline CDR1 and CDR2 sequences are MDHEN and SYDVKM. With V trimmed by 5 bases and J by 1 base, 7 bases remained unmatched. The DNA for the CDR3 is TGTGCCAGCAGTCCAGACAGGGGGCGAACGAACACTGAAGCTTTCTTT. The encoded protein is CASSPDRGRTNTEAFF.

This chain uses TRBV7-7 with TRBJ2-5; D not certain. V gave up 1 base and J gave up 5 bases, with 8 bases separating them. CDR3 length: 13 amino acids. The germline gives CDR1 SSHAT, CDR2 FNYEAQ (reference sequence). The CDR3: CASSLVTEETQYF. In DNA form, the CDR3 reads TGTGCCAGCAGCTTAGTAACAGAGGAGACCCAGTACTTC.

This clone was counted a single time. The J gene is TRBJ2-1, the V gene TRBV7-2; TRBD2 is a possible D gene (7 bases). The V end was cut by 7 bases, the J end by 7 bases, with 23 bases between. Germline V gene lookup returns CDR1 SGHTA and CDR2 FQGNSA. The CDR3 consists of 16 residues. The CDR3 DNA follows: TGTGCCAGCAACGTCGGGGGGAGTGGGGGGGCAAATGAGCAGTTCTTC. This sequence encodes CASNVGGSGGANEQFF.

This rearrangement joins TRBV6-1 to TRBJ1-5; perhaps TRBD1 as D (6 bases). This CDR3 is 15 amino acids long. V was shortened by 6 bases and J by 5 bases, with 17 bases between the two germline ends. CDR1 and CDR2 (germline): MNHNS, SASEGT. Here the CDR3 DNA reads TGTGCCAGCAGCGCCGCGGGGGCGTCGTATCAGCCCCAGCATTTT. Its protein is CASSAAGASYQPQHF.

The CDR3 region has the DNA TGTGCCAGCAGTTACTCGAGGTCGGGGACCTACGAGCAGTACTTC. This translates into CASSYSRSGTYEQYF. The chain combines TRBV6-5 with TRBJ2-7, with a tentative D call TRBD2 (5 bases). The CDR3 loop spans 15 amino acids. V was clipped by 0 bases and J by 2 bases, with 11 bases between them. The germline V gene encodes CDR1 MNHEY and CDR2 SVGAGI.

The rearrangement links TRBV4-3 to TRBJ2-7, with D perhaps TRBD2 (6 bases). The germline V gene has CDR1 LGHNA and CDR2 YSLEER. Trimming took 0 bases from V and 6 from J, leaving 18 bases between them. The CDR3 runs 16 residues. The chain's CDR3 is CASSQDLGGVFPEQYF. CDR3 DNA sequence: TGCGCCAGCAGCCAAGATCTGGGCGGGGTCTTTCCCGAGCAGTACTTC.

This chain links TRBV19 with TRBJ1-1; D is uncertain. V lost 7 bases and J lost 1, with 13 bases in between. This CDR3 has 14 residues. Per germline, CDR1 LNHDA and CDR2 SQIVND (reference sequence). For the CDR3, the DNA is TGTGCCAGTAATCCCCCGGGGAGGAACACTGAAGCTTTCTTT. It specifies CASNPPGRNTEAFF.

The rearrangement joins TRBV19 to TRBJ2-1; 8 positions agree with TRBD1. CDR1 is LNHDA, CDR2 SQIVND, per germline (reference sequence). CDR3 size: 17 residues. Trimming took 1 base from V and 0 from J; bases not matched to a gene: 5. The CDR3 DNA sequence: TGTGCCAGTAGTATAGGGGGGACAGGAGGCTCCTACAATGAGCAGTTCTTC. Its protein is CASSIGGTGGSYNEQFF.

This clone turned up a few times. This chain connects TRBV2 to TRBJ1-4; no clear D gene. The germline V and J ends were trimmed by 10 bases and 4 bases, with 16 bases remaining between them. CDR3 length equals 14 residues. Germline V gene sequence: CDR1 SNHLY, CDR2 FYNNEI. The CDR3 loop is CATQRAGGNEKLFF. CDR3 bases: TGTGCCACCCAACGGGCCGGAGGTAATGAAAAACTGTTTTTT.

This clone appeared once. V gene TRBV18 combines with J gene TRBJ1-2, with 7 bases fitting TRBD1. The junction had 14 bases not matched to a gene; V was cut back by 4 bases and J by 3 bases. This CDR3 spans 17 amino acids. From germline, CDR1 is KGHSH and CDR2 LQKENI. The DNA for the CDR3 is TGTGCCAGCTCACTGCTGAATCCGGGACAGAATTACTATGGCTACACCTTC. Protein: CASSLLNPGQNYYGYTF.

V and J are TRBV27 and TRBJ1-5, with D perhaps TRBD1 (5 bases). Germline V gives CDR1 MNHEY, CDR2 SMNVEV (reference sequence). The CDR3 runs to 13 residues. Trimming took 6 bases from V and 2 from J, leaving 8 bases between them. CDR3 coding DNA: TGTGCCAGCAGGGGGCTGGGCAATCAGCCCCAGCATTTT. Translated: CASRGLGNQPQHF.

This chain joins TRBV6-6 and TRBJ1-3; D is ambiguous. From germline, CDR1 is MNHNY and CDR2 SVGAGI (reference sequence). The CDR3 length is 12 residues. Trimming removed 6 bases from V and 4 bases from J, with 7 bases in between. The CDR3 sequence is CASSYQGNTIYF. The CDR3 DNA sequence: TGTGCCAGCAGCTACCAGGGAAACACCATATATTTT.

This clone has more than one count but fewer than ten. This sequence joins TRBV7-2 and TRBJ1-2, with D perhaps matching TRBD1 (6 bases). V was clipped by 10 bases and J by 3 bases, with 24 bases between them. This CDR3 is built from 16 residues. Looked up from germline, CDR1 is SGHTA and CDR2 is FQGNSA. The CDR3 DNA follows: TGTGCCACAAGAAGAACCAGGGGTTACAGGGACTATGGCTACACCTTC. Translation: CATRRTRGYRDYGYTF.